This is a list of T cell receptor beta chains from one sample in a study of read filtering for tumor transcriptome and immune sequencing. TCRdb called the reads again in MiXCR, with one record for every CDR3 protein. The profile shows roughly 130,000 distinct CDR3 sequences, roughly 13% of them singletons. Sequencing used a population of CD138-negative cells sorted from bone marrow. The source of these receptors is a donor older than 35 with multiple myeloma. CDR3s include the opening cysteine and the closing phenylalanine or tryptophan. D genes are given only for firm matches. The size field is filled for only some rows; it gives once, few, many or a size class.

CDR3nt: TGTGCCAGCAACGCCCCACAAACAGAGAACACTGTAGCTTTCTTT
CDR3aa: CASNAPQTENTVAFF
v_gene: TRBV7-9
d_gene: .
j_gene: TRBJ1-1
abundance: once

CDR3nt: TGTGCGAGTAAGAGGTCGGCGGGGCCGGGGGACACTGAAGCTTTCTTT
CDR3aa: CASKRSAGPGDTEAFF
v_gene: TRBV19
d_gene: .
j_gene: TRBJ1-1
abundance: many

CDR3nt: TGTGCCAGCAGTTCCCCACTAGCGGGAGGGCCAAATGAGCAGTTCTTC
CDR3aa: CASSSPLAGGPNEQFF
v_gene: TRBV6-5
d_gene: TRBD2
j_gene: TRBJ2-1
abundance: many

CDR3nt: TGTGCCAGCAATTCGCCAGGACAGACTAACTATGGCTACACCTTC
CDR3aa: CASNSPGQTNYGYTF
v_gene: TRBV27
d_gene: .
j_gene: TRBJ1-2
abundance: .

CDR3nt: TGTGCCAGCAGTTTTGACAGGGGGCCACCTAGGGCCATATATTTT
CDR3aa: CASSFDRGPPRAIYF
v_gene: TRBV28
d_gene: TRBD1
j_gene: TRBJ1-3
abundance: many

CDR3nt: TGTGCCAGCAGTTTTGGCGGGGGAAGAGCCTACGAGCAGTACTTC
CDR3aa: CASSFGGGRAYEQYF
v_gene: TRBV28
d_gene: TRBD2
j_gene: TRBJ2-7
abundance: many

CDR3nt: TGCACCAGCAGCTTGGCGGGGAACACTGAAGCTTTCTTT
CDR3aa: CTSSLAGNTEAFF
v_gene: TRBV5-1
d_gene: .
j_gene: TRBJ1-1
abundance: few

CDR3nt: TGCGCCAGCAGCCAAGAATCTCGGACGGGGGGGGAGCAGTACTTC
CDR3aa: CASSQESRTGGEQYF
v_gene: TRBV4-1
d_gene: TRBD2
j_gene: TRBJ2-7
abundance: few

CDR3nt: TGTGCCAGCAGCGTGGGACTAGCGGGAGTCCGAGATACGCAGTATTTT
CDR3aa: CASSVGLAGVRDTQYF
v_gene: TRBV5-4
d_gene: TRBD2
j_gene: TRBJ2-3
abundance: few

CDR3nt: TGTGCCAGCAGCCCCAACTCCGAAAACACCGGGGAGCTGTTTTTT
CDR3aa: CASSPNSENTGELFF
v_gene: TRBV11-2
d_gene: .
j_gene: TRBJ2-2
abundance: few

CDR3nt: TGTGCCAGCAGTTACAAGTCGGGAGCAAACTACGAGCAGTACTTC
CDR3aa: CASSYKSGANYEQYF
v_gene: TRBV6-6
d_gene: .
j_gene: TRBJ2-7
abundance: many

CDR3nt: TGTGCCAGTAGTGGACTAGCGGAAGAGACCCAGTACTTC
CDR3aa: CASSGLAEETQYF
v_gene: TRBV19
d_gene: TRBD2
j_gene: TRBJ2-5
abundance: few

CDR3nt: TGTGCCAGTCGGGGGGCGCAAGGGCAGCCCCAGCATTTT
CDR3aa: CASRGAQGQPQHF
v_gene: TRBV19
d_gene: .
j_gene: TRBJ1-5
abundance: many

CDR3nt: TGTGCCAGCAGTTTAAGGGTAGGGATCACTGAAGCTTTCTTT
CDR3aa: CASSLRVGITEAFF
v_gene: TRBV27
d_gene: .
j_gene: TRBJ1-1
abundance: .

CDR3nt: TGCAGCGTTTTAGGGGATAACTCCTACGAGCAGTACTTC
CDR3aa: CSVLGDNSYEQYF
v_gene: TRBV29-1
d_gene: .
j_gene: TRBJ2-7
abundance: many

CDR3nt: TGTGCCAGCAGCTTATCCGCGGGACTGAACACAGATACGCAGTATTTT
CDR3aa: CASSLSAGLNTDTQYF
v_gene: TRBV7-8
d_gene: .
j_gene: TRBJ2-3
abundance: many

CDR3nt: TGTGCCAGCAGCCCCGCAGCGGGATACCCCCATAGTGAGCAGTTCTTC
CDR3aa: CASSPAAGYPHSEQFF
v_gene: TRBV28
d_gene: TRBD2
j_gene: TRBJ2-1
abundance: many

CDR3nt: TGTGCCAGTAGTATTGTTCGGAGCGGGGATACGCAGTATTTT
CDR3aa: CASSIVRSGDTQYF
v_gene: TRBV19
d_gene: .
j_gene: TRBJ2-3
abundance: many

CDR3nt: TGTGCCAGCAGCTACTCTGGGAGTAGCAATCAGCCCCAGCATTTT
CDR3aa: CASSYSGSSNQPQHF
v_gene: TRBV6-6
d_gene: .
j_gene: TRBJ1-5
abundance: many

CDR3nt: TGTGCCTGGGGCCCTAATTCCTACGAGCAGTACTTC
CDR3aa: CAWGPNSYEQYF
v_gene: TRBV30
d_gene: .
j_gene: TRBJ2-7
abundance: few

CDR3nt: TGCAGTGCTAGAGATCGGTCGCCCTTCGCCGGTCAGCCCCAGCATTTT
CDR3aa: CSARDRSPFAGQPQHF
v_gene: TRBV20-1
d_gene: .
j_gene: TRBJ1-5
abundance: .

CDR3nt: TGTGCCTGGAGTACCCAGGGGCGCACAGATACGCAGTATTTT
CDR3aa: CAWSTQGRTDTQYF
v_gene: TRBV30
d_gene: .
j_gene: TRBJ2-3
abundance: .

CDR3nt: TGTGCCAGCAGCCAAGATAGCGGGACGCACAATGAGCAGTTCTTC
CDR3aa: CASSQDSGTHNEQFF
v_gene: TRBV3-1
d_gene: TRBD2
j_gene: TRBJ2-1
abundance: many

CDR3nt: TGCAGCGTTGAAGACTTCCCCGAGCAGTACTTC
CDR3aa: CSVEDFPEQYF
v_gene: TRBV29-1
d_gene: .
j_gene: TRBJ2-7
abundance: many

CDR3nt: TGTGCCAGCAGCTTGGCGCGTGGGAACCAGGGCACAGATACGCAGTATTTT
CDR3aa: CASSLARGNQGTDTQYF
v_gene: TRBV11-1
d_gene: .
j_gene: TRBJ2-3
abundance: .

CDR3nt: TGTGCCAGCAGTCCCCCCGGGATATGGCAAGAGACCCAGTACTTC
CDR3aa: CASSPPGIWQETQYF
v_gene: TRBV12-3/TRBV12-4
d_gene: .
j_gene: TRBJ2-5
abundance: many

CDR3nt: TGTGCCAGCAGTCCAGCGGGAGGGACTAAAGAGACCCAGTACTTC
CDR3aa: CASSPAGGTKETQYF
v_gene: TRBV12-3/TRBV12-4
d_gene: TRBD2
j_gene: TRBJ2-5
abundance: many

CDR3nt: TGTGCCAGTAGTATGGTCGGGACGGTGAACACCGGGGAGCTGTTTTTT
CDR3aa: CASSMVGTVNTGELFF
v_gene: TRBV19
d_gene: .
j_gene: TRBJ2-2
abundance: .

CDR3nt: TGTGCCAGCAGCCAAGAACCGGGACTAGCGGAGTTAGAGACCCAGTACTTC
CDR3aa: CASSQEPGLAELETQYF
v_gene: TRBV4-2
d_gene: TRBD2
j_gene: TRBJ2-5
abundance: many